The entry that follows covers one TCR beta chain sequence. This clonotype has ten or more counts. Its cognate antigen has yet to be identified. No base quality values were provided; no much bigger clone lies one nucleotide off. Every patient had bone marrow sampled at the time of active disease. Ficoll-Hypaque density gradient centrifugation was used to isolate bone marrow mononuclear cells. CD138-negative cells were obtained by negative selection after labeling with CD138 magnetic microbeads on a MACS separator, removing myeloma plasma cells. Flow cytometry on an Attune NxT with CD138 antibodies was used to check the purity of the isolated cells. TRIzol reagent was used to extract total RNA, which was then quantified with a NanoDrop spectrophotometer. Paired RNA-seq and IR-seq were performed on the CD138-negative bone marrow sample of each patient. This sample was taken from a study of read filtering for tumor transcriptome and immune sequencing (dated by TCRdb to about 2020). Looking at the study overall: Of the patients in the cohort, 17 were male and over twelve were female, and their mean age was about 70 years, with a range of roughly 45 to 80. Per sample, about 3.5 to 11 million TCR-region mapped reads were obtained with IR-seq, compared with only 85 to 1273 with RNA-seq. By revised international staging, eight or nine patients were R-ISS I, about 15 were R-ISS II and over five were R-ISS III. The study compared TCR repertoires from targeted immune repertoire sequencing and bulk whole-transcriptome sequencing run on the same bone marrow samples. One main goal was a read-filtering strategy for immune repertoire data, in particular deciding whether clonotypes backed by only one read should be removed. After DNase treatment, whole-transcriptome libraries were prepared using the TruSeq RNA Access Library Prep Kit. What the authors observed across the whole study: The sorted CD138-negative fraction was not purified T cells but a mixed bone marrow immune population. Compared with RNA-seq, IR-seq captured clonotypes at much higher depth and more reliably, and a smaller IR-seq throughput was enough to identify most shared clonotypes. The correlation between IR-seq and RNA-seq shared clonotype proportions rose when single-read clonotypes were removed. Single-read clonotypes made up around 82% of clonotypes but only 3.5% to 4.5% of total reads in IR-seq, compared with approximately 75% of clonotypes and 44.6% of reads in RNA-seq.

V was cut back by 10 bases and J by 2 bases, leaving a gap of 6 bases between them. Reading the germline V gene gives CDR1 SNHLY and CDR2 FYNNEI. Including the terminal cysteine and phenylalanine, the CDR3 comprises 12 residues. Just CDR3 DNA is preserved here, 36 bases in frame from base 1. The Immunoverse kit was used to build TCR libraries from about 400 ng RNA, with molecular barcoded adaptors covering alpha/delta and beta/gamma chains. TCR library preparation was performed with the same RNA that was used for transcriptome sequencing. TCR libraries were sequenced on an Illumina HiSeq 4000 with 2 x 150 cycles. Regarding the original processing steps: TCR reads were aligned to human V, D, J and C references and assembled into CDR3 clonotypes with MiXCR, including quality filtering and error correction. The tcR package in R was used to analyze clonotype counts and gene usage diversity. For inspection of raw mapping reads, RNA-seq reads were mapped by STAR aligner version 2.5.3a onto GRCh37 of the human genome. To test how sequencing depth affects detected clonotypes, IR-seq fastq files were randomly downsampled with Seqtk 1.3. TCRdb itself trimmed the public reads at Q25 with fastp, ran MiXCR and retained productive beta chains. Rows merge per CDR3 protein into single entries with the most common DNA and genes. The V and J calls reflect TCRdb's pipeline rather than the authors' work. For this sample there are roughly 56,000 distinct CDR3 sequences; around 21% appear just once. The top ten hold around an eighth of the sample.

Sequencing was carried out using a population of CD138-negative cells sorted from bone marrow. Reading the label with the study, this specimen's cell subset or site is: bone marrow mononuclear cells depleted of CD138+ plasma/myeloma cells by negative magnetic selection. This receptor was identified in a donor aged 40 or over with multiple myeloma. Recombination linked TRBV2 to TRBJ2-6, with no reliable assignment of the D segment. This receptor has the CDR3 CATRAGANVLTF. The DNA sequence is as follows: TGTGCCACCCGGGCTGGGGCCAACGTCCTGACTTTC.